This is a list of T cell receptor beta chains from one sample in a study of shared clonotypes between healthy human individuals. Generated by immunoSEQ multiplex PCR, the TCRdb table keeps only in-frame clones and is missing some. The table shows tens of thousands of clones, with 60% to 70% occurring only once. The sequenced sample consisted of memory CD8+ T cells sorted from blood. These TCRs come from a man under 40 in good health. CDR3s include the opening cysteine and the closing phenylalanine or tryptophan. The D gene is left open where the match is weak. Clone size appears in some rows only: once, few, many, or a class for an expanded clone.

size,J,V,D,length,DNA,CDR3
many,TRBJ1-5,TRBV6-5,TRBD1,14,TGTGCCAGCAGCCCCACAGGGGGGGGTCAGCCCCAGCATTTT,CASSPTGGGQPQHF
-,TRBJ1-5,TRBV28,TRBD1,19,TGTGCCAGCAGTGACCTGGGACAGCGCATAGACTATAGCAATCAGCCCCAGCATTTT,CASSDLGQRIDYSNQPQHF
-,TRBJ2-1,TRBV6-6,-,15,TGTGCCAGCAGTTACTCCCCCGGACTATACAATGAGCAGTTCTTC,CASSYSPGLYNEQFF
-,TRBJ1-4,TRBV5-1,-,14,TGCGCCAGCAGCTTGGCGCCCGGCGGTGAAAAACTGTTTTTT,CASSLAPGGEKLFF
-,TRBJ2-3,TRBV2,-,15,TGTGCCAGCAGTGAACGGCCAGCCTACACAGATACGCAGTATTTT,CASSERPAYTDTQYF
-,TRBJ2-7,TRBV5-1,-,15,TGCGCCAGCAGCTTGGGACAGAGCCAGACCTACGAGCAGTACTTC,CASSLGQSQTYEQYF
-,TRBJ1-5,TRBV6-1,-,11,TGTGCCAGCAGCGAAAATCAGCCCCAGCATTTT,CASSENQPQHF
-,TRBJ2-1,TRBV9,TRBD2,15,TGTGCCAGCAGCTTCTGGGGCGGGAGTTTGGATGAGCAGTTCTTC,CASSFWGGSLDEQFF
once,TRBJ2-1,TRBV9,TRBD2,15,TGTGCCAGCAGCGCTGGGGGAGGGGCCTACAATGAGCAGTTCTTC,CASSAGGGAYNEQFF
-,TRBJ2-1,TRBV25-1,TRBD2,16,TGTGCCAGCAGTGATACTCGAACTAGCGAACGCAATGAGCAGTTCTTC,CASSDTRTSERNEQFF
-,TRBJ2-2,TRBV25-1,-,16,TGTGCCAGCAGTGAGGTACAGGGAGCGAACACCGGGGAGCTGTTTTTT,CASSEVQGANTGELFF
once,TRBJ2-7,TRBV29-1,TRBD2,13,TGCAGCGTTGTGGCGGGAGCTTCCTACGAGCAGTACTTC,CSVVAGASYEQYF
-,TRBJ1-2,TRBV19,-,15,TGTGCCAGTAGTATAGATCTCGGGATCAAATATGGCTACACCTTC,CASSIDLGIKYGYTF
-,TRBJ1-2,TRBV6-5,-,11,TGTGCCAGCAGTTCAGGGTATGGCTACACCTTC,CASSSGYGYTF
many,TRBJ2-5,TRBV18,-,19,TGTGCCAGCTCACCACCGCTCGGGAGCAGGGTGGATTATTATGCGGCCCAGTACTTC,CASSPPLGSRVDYYAAQYF
many,TRBJ2-7,TRBV7-2,-,14,TGTGCCAGCAGCTTAGTTCCAGGGGATTACGAGCAGTACTTC,CASSLVPGDYEQYF
few,TRBJ2-7,TRBV28,-,12,TGTGCCGGATCCCAGGGGAACTACGAGCAGTACTTC,CAGSQGNYEQYF